This T cell receptor beta chain was observed in a study of beta chain features in type 1 diabetes. Trimming shortened V by 7 bases and J by 7 bases, and 14 bases separated the two germline ends. The CDR3 has 13 amino acids. Germline V gives CDR1 MNHNY, CDR2 SVGAGI (reference sequence). Blood was drawn once from each donor into heparinised tubes. The draws averaged roughly 120 mL. This clone turned up a few times. Its antigen is unknown. Study-wide findings and caveats: Possible PCR preference for shorter templates applied equally to patients and controls. TCRB CDR3 length was moderately but significantly reduced in all four CD4+ subsets of Type 1 diabetes patients.

Every bit of the isolated RNA underwent reverse transcription, so sequencing read expressed TCRB transcripts. The method was immunoSEQ multiplex PCR; TCRdb's version includes in-frame clones alone and lacks a portion of them. The sample has around 140,000 clones, about 13% seen once. The sample consisted of central memory CD4+ T cells from blood. The receptor's source is a man aged 18-30 years with type 1 diabetes. J is TRBJ1-5 and V is TRBV6-6; TRBD1 is a possible D gene (5 bases). The CDR3, as DNA: TGTGCCAGCAACGTAGGGTGGGGGCAGCCCCAGCATTTT. Encoded protein: CASNVGWGQPQHF.